A selection of T cell receptor beta chains follows, all from one sample in a study of blood T cell repertoires in COVID-19. Measured with immunoSEQ multiplex PCR; TCRdb has only the in-frame clones, and not every one. The sample consists of about 250,000 clones, 65% to 90% of them appearing once. Sequencing was done on a sample of peripheral blood. The receptors shown here come from a woman in her seventies with acute or convalescent COVID-19. CDR3s include the opening cysteine and the closing phenylalanine or tryptophan. Fields, in order: D gene, CDR3 length, J gene, V gene, clone size, CDR3 DNA, CDR3 protein. D genes are given only for firm matches. For some rows the clone size is stated as once, few or many, or as a class when expanded; others skip it.

d_call: TRBD1; cdr3_length: 16; j_call: TRBJ1-1; v_call: TRBV4-2; clone_size: .; cdr3_nt: TGTGCCAGCAGCCAAGATTGGGACAGGGGGCTTACTGAAGCTTTCTTT; cdr3_aa: CASSQDWDRGLTEAFF
d_call: TRBD1; cdr3_length: 16; j_call: TRBJ1-5; v_call: TRBV2; clone_size: .; cdr3_nt: TGTGCCAGCAGTGTGGAAGGGGGCCATGGCAATCAGCCCCAGCATTTT; cdr3_aa: CASSVEGGHGNQPQHF
d_call: TRBD1; cdr3_length: 15; j_call: TRBJ1-1; v_call: TRBV5-1; clone_size: few; cdr3_nt: TGCGCCAGCAGCCCGCGGACAGGGTTCGGCACTGAAGCTTTCTTT; cdr3_aa: CASSPRTGFGTEAFF
d_call: .; cdr3_length: 13; j_call: TRBJ1-2; v_call: TRBV28; clone_size: .; cdr3_nt: TGTGCCAGCAGTTCAGGATCGAACTATGGCTACACCTTC; cdr3_aa: CASSSGSNYGYTF
d_call: .; cdr3_length: 12; j_call: TRBJ2-3; v_call: TRBV5-4; clone_size: .; cdr3_nt: TGTGCCAGCAGCTCCCCCCCGGATACGCAGTATTTT; cdr3_aa: CASSSPPDTQYF
d_call: .; cdr3_length: 13; j_call: TRBJ1-1; v_call: TRBV29-1; clone_size: .; cdr3_nt: TGCAGCGTTGAAAGCCATTTGAACACTGAAGCTTTCTTT; cdr3_aa: CSVESHLNTEAFF
d_call: .; cdr3_length: 17; j_call: TRBJ1-4; v_call: TRBV5-1; clone_size: .; cdr3_nt: TGCGCCAGCAGCTTAATCAGGGATTCTGCAACTAATGAAAAACTGTTTTTT; cdr3_aa: CASSLIRDSATNEKLFF
d_call: TRBD2; cdr3_length: 17; j_call: TRBJ2-3; v_call: TRBV5-1; clone_size: .; cdr3_nt: TGCGCCAGCAGCTTGGTAGTCGGGGGGAGCCTCACAGATACGCAGTATTTT; cdr3_aa: CASSLVVGGSLTDTQYF
d_call: TRBD1; cdr3_length: 16; j_call: TRBJ1-1; v_call: TRBV7-2; clone_size: few; cdr3_nt: TGTGCCAGCAGCTTATACTGGACAGGGTCGAACACTGAAGCTTTCTTT; cdr3_aa: CASSLYWTGSNTEAFF
d_call: .; cdr3_length: 17; j_call: TRBJ1-4; v_call: TRBV5-1; clone_size: .; cdr3_nt: TGCGCCAGCAGCTTGGGTCAGGGGACAAGCCTCGCCGAAAAACTGTTTTTT; cdr3_aa: CASSLGQGTSLAEKLFF
d_call: .; cdr3_length: 13; j_call: TRBJ2-1; v_call: TRBV5-1; clone_size: .; cdr3_nt: TGCGCCAGCAAAATCGCCACGACAGATGAGCAGTTCTTC; cdr3_aa: CASKIATTDEQFF
d_call: TRBD1; cdr3_length: 15; j_call: TRBJ2-5; v_call: TRBV6-2/TRBV6-3; clone_size: .; cdr3_nt: TGTGCCAGCAGTTACTCGACGACAGGGATAGAGACCCAGTACTTC; cdr3_aa: CASSYSTTGIETQYF
d_call: .; cdr3_length: 14; j_call: TRBJ1-6; v_call: TRBV5-1; clone_size: once; cdr3_nt: TGCGCCAGCAGCTTGGCCAGAGGTAATTCACCCCTCCACTTT; cdr3_aa: CASSLARGNSPLHF
d_call: .; cdr3_length: 15; j_call: TRBJ1-1; v_call: TRBV14; clone_size: .; cdr3_nt: TGTGCCAGCAGCCAAGAACCAGGGATAAACACTGAAGCTTTCTTT; cdr3_aa: CASSQEPGINTEAFF
d_call: .; cdr3_length: 15; j_call: TRBJ2-3; v_call: TRBV6-6; clone_size: .; cdr3_nt: TGTGCCAGCAGAACTAGGATTATCCGCACAGATACGCAGTATTTT; cdr3_aa: CASRTRIIRTDTQYF